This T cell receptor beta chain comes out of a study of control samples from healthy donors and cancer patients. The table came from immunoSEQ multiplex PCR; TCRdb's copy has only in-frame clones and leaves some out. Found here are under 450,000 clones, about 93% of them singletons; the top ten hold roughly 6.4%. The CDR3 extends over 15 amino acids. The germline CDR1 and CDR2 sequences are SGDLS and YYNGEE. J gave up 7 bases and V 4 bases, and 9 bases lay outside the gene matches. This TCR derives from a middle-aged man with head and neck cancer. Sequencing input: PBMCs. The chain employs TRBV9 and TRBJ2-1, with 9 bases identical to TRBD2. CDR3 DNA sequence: TGTGCCAGCAGCCCCTCTAGCGGGATCGGGAATGAGCAGTTCTTC. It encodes CASSPSSGIGNEQFF.